This TCR beta chain was sequenced for a study of cytomegalovirus exposure and HLA in healthy donors. A note on this clone: Its specificity is unknown.

Study outcomes and limitations: Among the sequence variants, a highly shared cluster was likely an artifact of sequencing.

Primers for the PCR totalled 60 Vbeta and 13 Jbeta. The table came from immunoSEQ multiplex PCR; TCRdb's copy has only in-frame clones and leaves some out. This sample has some 250,000 clones, with around 80% found just once. Material for sequencing was PBMCs. This receptor was identified in a middle-aged woman in good health and CMV-seropositive.

The DNA for the CDR3 is TGTGCCAGTAGTCCCCGGGACAGGGGGACTGAAGCTTTCTTT. The encoded protein is CASSPRDRGTEAFF. This chain connects TRBV19 to TRBJ1-1, with 11 bases matching TRBD1. CDR3 length: 14 amino acids. Germline CDR1 reads LNHDA; CDR2 reads SQIVND (reference sequence). The ends lost 5 bases at V and 5 bases at J; junction bases unmatched: 4.